This entry features one TCR beta chain sequence. This receptor's antigen is unknown. The record has no base qualities; no much larger clone is one base away. The sample originates from a study of siplizumab effects on memory and regulatory T cells (dated by TCRdb to the late 2010s). Turning to the overall study: The study looked at the effect of siplizumab, an anti-CD2 antibody, on alloreactive T-cell subsets in allogeneic mixed lymphocyte reactions made from human PBMCs. Broader findings and caveats from the paper: The suppressive function of proliferating Tregs from siplizumab cultures was not functionally confirmed. Because sequences at frequencies below about 10^-5 were poorly captured, only a minor fraction of alloreactive clones could be mapped back to unstimulated subsets. The cumulative frequency of alloreactive sequences that could be traced back to unstimulated CD4+ memory T cells was significantly reduced by siplizumab. Roughly 75-95% of proliferating CD4+ or CD8+ clones could not be assigned a naive or memory phenotype. In reactions with siplizumab, an average of about 62% of mappable alloreactive CD4+ clones were Treg-derived, compared with roughly 26% in control reactions. Compared with memory T cells, unstimulated naive T cells appeared more diverse, and naive cells seemed to make a substantial contribution to the alloresponse.

The method was the immunoSEQ multiplex PCR assay. Each sample had 10^5 or so TCR templates assayed by the deep sequencing platform. Genomic DNA extracted from sorted T cells was used for TCRbeta CDR3 sequencing. The study's processing was this. The R programming language was used for clonal analysis of TCRbeta CDR3 data. Comparing unstimulated samples against CFSE-low samples taken after the reaction was how alloreactive CD4+ and CD8+ clones were defined. Regulatory or non-regulatory origin was assigned to alloreactive CD4+ clones by matching of sequences to sorted unstimulated Treg and non-Treg repertoires. Here the immuneACCESS table is served through TCRdb, limited to in-frame sequences with V and J called. Missing clones are a known gap in these copies; in checked studies unresolved V genes cover under half, and the rest lacks a known reason. V and J calls and clone size come straight from that table; D and trimming were deduced from the DNA. The sample table lists roughly 100,000 clones, 95% to 97% of them with a count of one. The ten largest clones take up approximately 0.031% of the sample.

In addition, sequencing in three donor pairs included unstimulated CD8+ effector memory subsets alongside CD4+ naive, CD8+ naive, CD8+ TEMRA and CD4+ memory subsets. TCRbeta CDR3 sequencing was performed on sorted unstimulated T cells and on proliferating T cells recovered from mixed lymphocyte reactions. Fresh whole blood from fewer than 11 HLA-typed healthy donors was used to isolate PBMCs. CDR1 is given as SGHDT and CDR2 as YYEEEE, both from the germline V gene. Trimming costs V 4 bases and J 3 bases, and their ends lie 10 bases apart. The CDR3 covers 13 residues, taking in both the cysteine and the phenylalanine. This entry keeps only the CDR3 DNA: 39 bases, framed from base 1.

The TCR sequence derives from a human donor in good health. The sequencing sample was made of naive CD4+ T cells sorted from blood. Sample cell subset or site, as interpreted from the label and publication: unstimulated naive T cells. The chain joins TRBV5-6 to TRBJ2-5, with TRBD2 tentatively as D gene (5 bases match). The sequenced DNA is TGTGCCAGCAGCGTCCGGGGTAAAGAGACCCAGTACTTC. This is translated as CASSVRGKETQYF.